The TCR beta chain under discussion was sequenced for a study of massively parallel sequencing of T cell beta chains (dated by TCRdb to between 2009 and 2010). Turning to the overall study: The study profiled human TCR beta CDR3 diversity in peripheral blood using 5'-RACE, Illumina short-read sequencing and a dedicated short-read assembly strategy. General conclusions and limits of the study: Most clonotypes (about 65% of the roughly 35,000) were supported by a single sequence read, which could in principle inflate apparent diversity. Among approximately 35,000 distinct clonotypes, 50% to 75% of clonotypes but only 15% to 20% of assemblies were accounted for by single-copy clonotypes. Usage of TRBV genes spanned from 0.008% to 0.01% for TRBV17 up to about 25% for TRBV20-1, while TRBJ usage spanned from around 1.7% for TRBJ2-6 up to about 15% for TRBJ2-1. In subsampling, clonotype counts increased linearly with read number, which indicated that sequencing depth was far from saturation. Preferential PCR amplification of some TRBV and TRBJ sequences may have skewed the reported gene usage frequencies. CDR3 beta length ranged from 21 to 81 nucleotides, peaking at 45 nucleotides. Only about 23,000 (about 67%) of the clonotypes could be assigned a unique TRBV gene. Since the RNA was pooled from many donors, the results capture clonotype abundance averaged across the population rather than the repertoire of any individual.

The CDR3 contains 16 residues, cysteine and phenylalanine counted. The read is trimmed to its CDR3 DNA, 48 bases read in frame from base 1. Trimming leaves V shorter by 2 bases and J shorter by 3 bases, with the junction holding 5 bases beyond the gene matches. CDR1 and CDR2, per the germline V gene, are MNHEY and SVGEGT. Concerning this clonotype: The specificity of this receptor is unknown. The input lacks base qualities; no much larger clone sits a single base away.

The reads were generated on an Illumina Genome Analyzer II. Two rounds of nested PCR with TRBC1/TRBC2-specific primers produced a RACE product of about 520 bp, and the RACE product was then gel-purified. A TRBC-specific primer and a template-switching oligonucleotide were used to make first-strand cDNA, with the template-switching oligonucleotide providing a 5' anchor for RACE. The RACE amplicon was too long for direct short-read sequencing, so it was concatemerized by ligation and sheared by sonication. PAGE was used to isolate a size fraction of 100 to 300 bp, and that fraction then underwent shotgun sequencing on the Illumina platform. In separate runs on an Illumina GAII, sequencing yielded 18.8 million 36-nt reads and 21.7 million 50-nt single-end reads. In the source study's methods: Assembly of the pooled tens of millions of reads was performed with iSSAKE using parameters -m 15, -o 2 and -r 0.7. Reads aligning to the ends of Ensembl TRBV gene predictions that carried unmatched junctional bases were used to seed de novo CDR3 beta assemblies. Clonotype abundance was estimated from the count of matching assembled contigs rather than from raw read depth. After some 2,100 (roughly 5.9%) of the assembled clonotypes were removed for having in-frame stop codons, about 34,000 productive clonotypes remained. Sanger sequencing of cloned RACE products gave 250 to 300 unique TCR sequences, and 69% of them were also found in the Illumina assembly. TCRdb applied fastp at Q25 and MiXCR to the public reads, then kept only in-frame beta chains. Rows merge per CDR3 protein into single entries with the most common DNA and genes. The V and J calls, along with clone size, are taken from TCRdb and not from the paper's own processing. Recorded for this sample are roughly 4,200 distinct CDR3 sequences; roughly 37% of them occurred a single time. The ten largest clones take up roughly 3% of the sample.

All donors in the pool were aged roughly 18 to 45 years, and the pool included several hundred males and some 180 females. Peripheral leukocyte polyA+ RNA was isolated from about 170 liters of pooled peripheral blood. A commercial mRNA preparation from normal human peripheral blood leukocytes, pooled from 550 or so individuals, served as the starting material. This clonotype originated in a pool of human donors in good health; the sample was commercial RNA pooled from many donors. The sequence is built from TRBV6-2 or TRBV6-3 and TRBJ2-3; 10 bases in between match TRBD2. Sample: commercial RNA from peripheral blood pooled from many donors. The nucleotide sequence reads as follows: TGTGCCAGCAGTTACACAGCGGGAGGGCCGACAGATACGCAGTATTTT. Its protein is CASSYTAGGPTDTQYF.